One sample yielded the 22 T cell receptor beta chains listed below, sequenced in a study of shared clonotypes between healthy human individuals. Repertoires were generated with immunoSEQ multiplex PCR, while TCRdb's copy carries only in-frame clones and drops some. Here the sample spans some 2,500,000 clones, under 95% being singletons. The sample was naive CD4+ T cells from PBMCs. Subset: CD45RA+ positively selected. These receptors all come from a man aged 18-30 years in good health. Some clones in this sample may be carry-over from other donors' samples.

The chain uses TRBV28 and TRBJ2-1, with 8 bases matching TRBD1. The J segment lost 7 bases and the V segment lost 2 bases, leaving 10 bases of the junction unmatched. The CDR3 has 16 residues. Germline CDR1 MDHEN, CDR2 SYDVKM. CDR3 residues: CASSLAGTGSVNEQFF. In nucleotides, the CDR3 is TGTGCCAGCAGTTTAGCCGGGACAGGCTCGGTGAATGAGCAGTTCTTC.

The CDR3 reads CASSSPTGEGSYEQYF. The DNA for the CDR3 is TGTGCCAGCAGCTCCCCAACGGGAGAGGGTTCCTACGAGCAGTACTTC. The chain employs TRBV5-6 and TRBJ2-7; weak D call: TRBD2 (6 bases). V shed 3 bases and J shed 1 base, with 17 bases lying between them. In germline, CDR1 is SGHDT, CDR2 YYEEEE. The CDR3 is 16 amino acids.

The chain recombines TRBV5-1 with TRBJ1-1; D is unclear. V gave up 5 bases and J gave up 0 bases, with 8 bases separating them. The CDR3 loop spans 13 amino acids. Germline loops: CDR1 SGHRS, CDR2 YFSETQ. The CDR3 reads CASSKGVNTEAFF. CDR3 nucleotides: TGCGCCAGCAGTAAGGGAGTGAACACTGAAGCTTTCTTT.

This sequence joins TRBV9 and TRBJ1-2; 7 bases are shared with TRBD1. Per the germline V gene, CDR1 is SGDLS and CDR2 is YYNGEE. The CDR3 has 15 amino acids. Trimming at V came to 6 bases and at J to 3 bases, leaving 11 bases not matched to a gene. CDR3 sequence (DNA): TGTGCCAGCACCGTCGAAAGGGACAGCTACTATGGCTACACCTTC. Protein: CASTVERDSYYGYTF.

This chain connects TRBV10-1 to TRBJ2-3; 8 bases agree with TRBD1. The V segment lost 11 bases and the J segment 5 bases; nucleotides outside the gene matches: 18. Germline V lookup: CDR1 WNHNN, CDR2 SYGVQD (reference sequence). The CDR3 is 16 amino acids. CDR3 sequence (DNA): TGCGCCGGTACGGGACAGGATAAAGAAGGGGGAGATACGCAGTATTTT. It encodes CAGTGQDKEGGDTQYF.

This clone was seen a few times. The CDR3 DNA sequence: TGTGCCAGCAGCGAGACAGGGGGTTATGGAAACACCATATATTTT. Translation: CASSETGGYGNTIYF. V usage is TRBV2 and J usage is TRBJ1-3; TRBD1 aligns across 9 bases. Trimming took 6 bases from V and 3 from J; bases not matched to a gene: 6. This CDR3 contains 15 residues. CDR1 is SNHLY and CDR2 is FYNNEI in the germline V gene.

The chain combines TRBV30 with TRBJ2-7; perhaps TRBD1 as D (6 bases). Between the trimmed V and J ends, which lost 6 bases and 6 bases, there was a span of 21 bases. Germline CDR1 and CDR2: GTSNPN and SVGIG (reference sequence). The CDR3 consists of 14 residues. The CDR3 DNA reads TGTGCCTGCATCAGGGGCCCAGGGTGGCTCGAGCAGTACTTC. It yields the protein CACIRGPGWLEQYF.

In the case of this clone: Within the sample, other DNA sequences also encode this same CDR3. This chain uses TRBV28 with TRBJ1-2; weak D call: TRBD1 (5 bases). CDR3 size: 13 residues. V gave up 2 bases and J gave up 4 bases, with 8 bases separating them. In germline, CDR1 is MDHEN, CDR2 SYDVKM. This CDR3 is CASSLQGGYGYTF. The CDR3 DNA sequence: TGTGCCAGCAGTTTACAGGGCGGCTATGGCTACACCTTC.

For this clone: The sample carries other DNA sequences with the same CDR3. The genes are TRBV2 and TRBJ2-5, with a possible D match to TRBD2 (5 bases). Germline assignment: CDR1 SNHLY and CDR2 FYNNEI. This CDR3 has 12 amino acids. V dropped 7 bases and J dropped 0 bases, with 6 bases sitting between them. In DNA, the CDR3 is TGTGCCAGCAAGGGAGACCAAGAGACCCAGTACTTC. As protein: CASKGDQETQYF.

The V gene is TRBV7-7, the J gene TRBJ2-1, with 11 bases lining up with TRBD2. The V and J ends lost 3 bases and 2 bases, in that order; junction bases with no gene match: 6. The CDR3 extends over 17 amino acids. Germline V CDR1 and CDR2: SSHAT, FNYEAQ (reference sequence). DNA for the CDR3: TGTGCCAGCAGCTTTTTTAGCGGGAGGGCTCCCTACAATGAGCAGTTCTTC. This gives the protein CASSFFSGRAPYNEQFF.

This rearrangement joins TRBV5-1 to TRBJ1-1; 8 positions match TRBD1. The CDR3 spans 16 residues. With 7 bases clipped from V and 3 bases from J, the junction kept 14 bases outside the gene matches. Germline V gene data show CDR1 as SGHRS and CDR2 as YFSETQ. The CDR3 region has the DNA TGCGCCAGCTGGGTCAGGGTGTCGGACAGGGACACTGAAGCTTTCTTT. Protein sequence: CASWVRVSDRDTEAFF.

The rearrangement joins TRBV4-1 to TRBJ2-3, with 7 positions matching TRBD2. Germline V gives CDR1 MGHRA, CDR2 YSYEKL. The junction had 12 bases not matched to a gene; V was cut back by 4 bases and J by 5 bases. The CDR3 loop spans 16 amino acids. CDR3 region: CASSPGRERKRDTQYF. CDR3 coding DNA: TGCGCCAGCAGCCCCGGGCGGGAGAGAAAAAGAGATACGCAGTATTTT.

This chain joins TRBV27 and TRBJ2-7; 10 bases are shared with TRBD2. The germline CDR1 and CDR2 sequences are MNHEY and SMNVEV (reference sequence). The length of the CDR3 is 15 residues. The trim removed 2 bases at V and 3 bases at J, leaving 4 bases unmatched. The CDR3: CASSLASGSFYEQYF. The CDR3 nucleotides are TGTGCCAGCAGTTTAGCTAGCGGGAGCTTCTACGAGCAGTACTTC.

This clone was seen only once. This specimen includes other DNA sequences encoding the same CDR3. The chain combines TRBV6-5 with TRBJ1-5, with D hard to call. Germline V CDR1 and CDR2: MNHEY, SVGAGI. The CDR3 is 13 amino acids. V was clipped by 5 bases and J by 0 bases, with 5 bases between them. The CDR3 reads CASSLRSNQPQHF. DNA of the CDR3: TGTGCCAGCAGTCTACGTAGCAATCAGCCCCAGCATTTT.

In DNA form, the CDR3 reads TGTGCCAGCAGCAAGGGAGACCGCTTAGCCAAAAACATTCAGTACTTC. Protein product: CASSKGDRLAKNIQYF. J is TRBJ2-4 and V is TRBV21-1; TRBD2 is taken as the D call from the table, unchecked against the DNA. TRBV21-1 is noted as a pseudogene. This CDR3 is built from 16 residues.

The chain carries TRBV28 and TRBJ2-1; TRBD2 might be the D (6 bases). The V and J ends lost 8 bases and 3 bases respectively, with 11 bases between them. Germline CDR1 MDHEN, CDR2 SYDVKM. This CDR3 region has 13 residues. CDR3 amino acids: CASGGRFYNEQFF. The CDR3 nucleotides are TGTGCCAGCGGTGGGAGGTTCTACAATGAGCAGTTCTTC.

V and J are TRBV7-2 and TRBJ2-7; TRBD2 might be the D (6 bases). Germline CDR1 and CDR2: SGHTA and FQGNSA. This CDR3 contains 14 residues. V gave up 3 bases and J gave up 2 bases, with 11 bases separating them. CDR3 sequence reads: CASSFSGGPYEQYF. The CDR3 nucleotides read TGTGCCAGCAGCTTTAGCGGCGGTCCCTACGAGCAGTACTTC. The whole variable domain, filled in from reference TRBV7-2 and TRBJ2-7, reads GAGVSQSPSNKVTEKGKDVELRCDPISGHTALYWYRQSLGQGLEFLIYFQGNSAPDKSGLPSDRFSAERTGGSVSTLTIQRTQQEDSAVYLCASSFSGGPYEQYFGPGTRLTVT.

This clone was seen just once. This rearrangement joins TRBV6-5 to TRBJ1-2, with TRBD1 identical over 8 bases. There are 16 residues in the CDR3. Germline V lookup: CDR1 MNHEY, CDR2 SVGAGI. V dropped 0 bases and J dropped 8; count of bases not matched to a gene: 11. CDR3 DNA sequence: TGTGCCAGCAGTTACTCCCCCAGGGGGCTATGGGGGGGCTACACCTTC. This translates into CASSYSPRGLWGGYTF.

The chain uses TRBV5-5 and TRBJ1-4; D is uncertain. V was cut by 2 bases and J by 6 bases, with 14 bases left in between. From germline, CDR1 is SGHKS and CDR2 YYEKEE (reference sequence). CDR3 length: 15 residues. In nucleotides, the CDR3 is TGTGCCAGCAGCTTTGGGCCGCGTGGAGATGAAAAACTGTTTTTT. This translates into CASSFGPRGDEKLFF.

The V call is TRBV19, the J call TRBJ2-4; possibly TRBD1 or TRBD2 for D (6 bases each). Trimming took 5 bases from V and 0 from J, leaving 14 bases between them. The CDR3 length is 16 residues. CDR1 is LNHDA, CDR2 SQIVND, per germline (reference sequence). CDR3 nucleotides: TGTGCCAGTAGTTCGGGGGCAGCGGGAGCCAAAAACATTCAGTACTTC. It is translated as CASSSGAAGAKNIQYF.

The genes are TRBV21-1 and TRBJ2-4; TRBD2 was called by the table and not checked on the DNA. TRBV21-1 is a listed pseudogene. The CDR3 totals 16 residues. The CDR3 sequence is CASSNCGLAGVGVQYF. CDR3 nucleotides: TGTGCCAGCAGCAACTGCGGACTAGCGGGAGTTGGCGTTCAGTACTTC.

V is TRBV7-3 and J is TRBJ2-2; 8 bases are shared with TRBD2. V lost 3 bases, J lost 4 bases, and 7 bases stayed unmatched. From germline, CDR1 is SGHTA and CDR2 FQGTGA. The CDR3 contains 16 residues. CDR3: CASSFFGRAVTGELFF. The CDR3 region has the DNA TGTGCCAGCAGCTTCTTCGGGAGGGCCGTCACCGGGGAGCTGTTTTTT.